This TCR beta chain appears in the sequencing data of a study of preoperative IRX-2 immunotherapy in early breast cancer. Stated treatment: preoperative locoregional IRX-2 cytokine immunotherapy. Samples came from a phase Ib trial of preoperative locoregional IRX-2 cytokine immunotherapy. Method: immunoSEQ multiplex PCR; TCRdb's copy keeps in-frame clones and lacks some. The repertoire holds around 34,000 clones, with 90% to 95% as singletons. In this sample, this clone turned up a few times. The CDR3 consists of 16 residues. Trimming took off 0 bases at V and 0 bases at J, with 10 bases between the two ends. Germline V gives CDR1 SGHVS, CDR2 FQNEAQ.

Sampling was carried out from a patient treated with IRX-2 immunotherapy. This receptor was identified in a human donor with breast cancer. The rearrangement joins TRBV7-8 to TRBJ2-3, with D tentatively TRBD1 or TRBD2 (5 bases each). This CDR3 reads CASSLAGVGSTDTQYF. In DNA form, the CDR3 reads TGTGCCAGCAGCTTAGCGGGGGTAGGGAGCACAGATACGCAGTATTTT.